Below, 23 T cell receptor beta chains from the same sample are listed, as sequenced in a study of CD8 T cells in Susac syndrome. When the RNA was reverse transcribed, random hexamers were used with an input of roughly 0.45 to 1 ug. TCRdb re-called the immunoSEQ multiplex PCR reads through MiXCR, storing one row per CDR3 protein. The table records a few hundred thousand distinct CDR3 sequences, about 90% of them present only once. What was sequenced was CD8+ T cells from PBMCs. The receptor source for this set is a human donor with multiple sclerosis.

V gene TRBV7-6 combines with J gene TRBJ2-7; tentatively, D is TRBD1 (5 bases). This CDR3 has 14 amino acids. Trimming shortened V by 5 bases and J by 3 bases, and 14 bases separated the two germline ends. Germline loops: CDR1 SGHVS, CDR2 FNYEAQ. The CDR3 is CASSPTAGYYEQYF. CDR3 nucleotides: TGTGCCAGCAGCCCCACGGCAGGGTACTACGAGCAGTACTTC.

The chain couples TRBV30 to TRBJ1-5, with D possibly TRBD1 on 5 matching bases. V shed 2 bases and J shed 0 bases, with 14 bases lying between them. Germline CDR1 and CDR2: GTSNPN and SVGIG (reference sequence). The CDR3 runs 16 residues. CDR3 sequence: CAWSSGTGDSNQPQHF. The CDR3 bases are TGTGCCTGGAGTTCAGGGACGGGTGATAGCAATCAGCCCCAGCATTTT.

The CDR3: CASSLTVGRGFYEQYF. DNA for the CDR3: TGTGCCAGCAGTTTAACCGTCGGCAGGGGATTTTACGAGCAGTACTTC. This chain links TRBV27 with TRBJ2-7; the D gene is possibly TRBD1 (6 bases). Trimming cost V 2 bases and J 4 bases, with 18 bases left between them. Germline CDR1 MNHEY, CDR2 SMNVEV (reference sequence). This CDR3 region has 16 residues.

The CDR3 DNA follows: TGTGCCAGTAGTATACCCGGGGCAGGGGCTTTCGATGGCTACACCTTC. It is translated as CASSIPGAGAFDGYTF. The rearrangement joins TRBV19 to TRBJ1-2; TRBD1 might be the D (6 bases). The CDR3 runs to 16 residues. The ends were cut back, 2 bases at V and 6 bases at J, with 19 bases in the middle. Per the germline V gene, CDR1 is LNHDA and CDR2 is SQIVND (reference sequence).

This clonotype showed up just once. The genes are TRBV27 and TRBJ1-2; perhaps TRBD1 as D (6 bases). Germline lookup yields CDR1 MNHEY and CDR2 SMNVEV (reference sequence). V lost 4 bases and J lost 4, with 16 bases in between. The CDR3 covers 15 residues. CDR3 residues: CASSSLLQGTYGYTF. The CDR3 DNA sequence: TGTGCCAGCAGTTCCCTCTTACAGGGTACCTATGGCTACACCTTC.

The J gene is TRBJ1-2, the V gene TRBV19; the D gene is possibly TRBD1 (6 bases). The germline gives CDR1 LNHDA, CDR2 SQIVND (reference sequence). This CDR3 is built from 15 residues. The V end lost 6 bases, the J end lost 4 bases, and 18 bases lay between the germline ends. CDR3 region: CASSPTQGRAYGYTF. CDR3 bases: TGTGCCAGTAGCCCAACGCAGGGGAGGGCCTATGGCTACACCTTC.

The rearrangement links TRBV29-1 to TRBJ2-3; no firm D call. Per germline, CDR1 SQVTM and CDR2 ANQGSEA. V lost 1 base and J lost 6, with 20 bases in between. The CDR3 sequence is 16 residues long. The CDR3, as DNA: TGCAGCGTTGAAGGGGCTAGTCGTCTCCTGGACGATACGCAGTATTTT. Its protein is CSVEGASRLLDDTQYF.

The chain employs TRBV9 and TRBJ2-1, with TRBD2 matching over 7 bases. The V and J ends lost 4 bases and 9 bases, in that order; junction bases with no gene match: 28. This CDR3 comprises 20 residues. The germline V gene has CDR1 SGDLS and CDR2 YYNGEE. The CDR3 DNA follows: TGTGCCAGCAGCTATCCTATGGGGGAGGGTGATATGAGGGTGGGCAGTGAGCAGTTCTTC. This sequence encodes CASSYPMGEGDMRVGSEQFF. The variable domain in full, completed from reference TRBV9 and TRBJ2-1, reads DSGVTQTPKHLITATGQRVTLRCSPRSGDLSVYWYQQSLDQGLQFLIQYYNGEERAKGNILERFSAQQFPDLHSELNLSSLELGDSALYFCASSYPMGEGDMRVGSEQFFGPGTRLTVL.

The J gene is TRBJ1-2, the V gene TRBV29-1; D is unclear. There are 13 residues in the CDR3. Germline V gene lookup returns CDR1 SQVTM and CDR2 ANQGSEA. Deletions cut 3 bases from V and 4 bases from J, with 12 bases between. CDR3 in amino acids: CSVEGGRIYGYTF. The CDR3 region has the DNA TGCAGCGTTGAGGGAGGCAGAATCTATGGCTACACCTTC. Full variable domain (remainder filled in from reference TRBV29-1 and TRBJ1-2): SAVISQKPSRDICQRGTSLTIQCQVDSQVTMMFWYRQQPGQSLTLIATANQGSEATYESGFVIDKFPISRPNLTFSTLTVSNMSPEDSSIYLCSVEGGRIYGYTFGSGTRLTVV.

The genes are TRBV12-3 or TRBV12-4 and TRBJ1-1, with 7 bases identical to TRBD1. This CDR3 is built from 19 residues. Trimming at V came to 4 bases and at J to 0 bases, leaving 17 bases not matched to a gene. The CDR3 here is CASSSISLDRREMNTEAFF. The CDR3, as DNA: TGTGCCAGCAGTTCAATCTCCCTGGACAGGCGGGAAATGAACACTGAAGCTTTCTTT.

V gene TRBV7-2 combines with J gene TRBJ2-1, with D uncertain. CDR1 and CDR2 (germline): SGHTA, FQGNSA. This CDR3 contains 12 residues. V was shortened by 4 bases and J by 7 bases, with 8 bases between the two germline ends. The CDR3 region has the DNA TGTGCCAGCAGCTCTAACGGGAATGAGCAGTTCTTC. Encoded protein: CASSSNGNEQFF. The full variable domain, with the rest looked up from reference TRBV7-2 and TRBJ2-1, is GAGVSQSPSNKVTEKGKDVELRCDPISGHTALYWYRQSLGQGLEFLIYFQGNSAPDKSGLPSDRFSAERTGGSVSTLTIQRTQQEDSAVYLCASSSNGNEQFFGPGTRLTVL.

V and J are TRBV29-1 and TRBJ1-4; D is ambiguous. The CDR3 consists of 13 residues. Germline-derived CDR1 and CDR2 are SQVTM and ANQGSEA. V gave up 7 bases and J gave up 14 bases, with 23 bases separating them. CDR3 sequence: CSARSIVREGLFF. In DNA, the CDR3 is TGCAGCGCCAGATCTATAGTCCGAGAGGGTCTGTTTTTT. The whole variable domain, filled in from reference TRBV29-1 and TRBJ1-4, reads SAVISQKPSRDICQRGTSLTIQCQVDSQVTMMFWYRQQPGQSLTLIATANQGSEATYESGFVIDKFPISRPNLTFSTLTVSNMSPEDSSIYLCSARSIVREGLFFGSGTQLSVL.

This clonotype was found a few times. CDR3 loop: CASTMGYRKGETQYF. CDR3 bases: TGTGCCAGCACCATGGGGTACAGAAAAGGAGAGACCCAGTACTTC. The genes are TRBV12-3 or TRBV12-4 and TRBJ2-5; D not certain. V gave up 7 bases and J gave up 4 bases, with 19 bases separating them. This CDR3 has 15 amino acids.

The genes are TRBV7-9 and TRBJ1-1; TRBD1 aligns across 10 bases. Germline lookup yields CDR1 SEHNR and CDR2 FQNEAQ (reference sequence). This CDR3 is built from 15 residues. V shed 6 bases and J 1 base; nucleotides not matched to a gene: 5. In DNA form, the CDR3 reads TGTGCCAGCAGGACAGGGGGCCGGGAGAACACTGAAGCTTTCTTT. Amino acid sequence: CASRTGGRENTEAFF.

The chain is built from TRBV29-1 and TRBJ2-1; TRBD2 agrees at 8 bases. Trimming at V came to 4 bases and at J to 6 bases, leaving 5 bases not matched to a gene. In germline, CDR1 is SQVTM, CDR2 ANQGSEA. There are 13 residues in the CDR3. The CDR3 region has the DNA TGCAGCGTTGTTGAGACTAGCGCCAATGAGCAGTTCTTC. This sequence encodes CSVVETSANEQFF.

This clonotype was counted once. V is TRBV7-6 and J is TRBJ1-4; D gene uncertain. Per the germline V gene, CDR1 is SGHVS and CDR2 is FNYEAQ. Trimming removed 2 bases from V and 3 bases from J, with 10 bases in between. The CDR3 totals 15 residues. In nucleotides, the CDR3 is TGTGCCAGCAGCTTAAGCCCGGGTTCTAATGAAAAACTGTTTTTT. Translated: CASSLSPGSNEKLFF.

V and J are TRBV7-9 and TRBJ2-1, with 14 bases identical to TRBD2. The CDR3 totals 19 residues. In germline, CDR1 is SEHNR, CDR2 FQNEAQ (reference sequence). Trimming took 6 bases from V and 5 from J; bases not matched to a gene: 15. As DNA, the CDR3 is TGTGCCAGCAGGGGACTAGCGGGAGATGATTCAGTGGGGCACAATGAGCAGTTCTTC. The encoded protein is CASRGLAGDDSVGHNEQFF.

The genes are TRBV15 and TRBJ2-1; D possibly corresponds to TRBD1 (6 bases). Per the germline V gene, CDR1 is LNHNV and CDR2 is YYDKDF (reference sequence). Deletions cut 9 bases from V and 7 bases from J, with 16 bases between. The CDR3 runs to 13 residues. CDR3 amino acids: CATQGTLGNEQFF. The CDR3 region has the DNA TGTGCCACGCAGGGGACCCTCGGGAATGAGCAGTTCTTC.

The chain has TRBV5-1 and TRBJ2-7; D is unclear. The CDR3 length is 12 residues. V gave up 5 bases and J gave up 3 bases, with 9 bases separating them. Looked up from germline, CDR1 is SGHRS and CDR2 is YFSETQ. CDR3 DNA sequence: TGCGCCAGCAGGCAGGTAGACTACGAGCAGTACTTC. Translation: CASRQVDYEQYF.

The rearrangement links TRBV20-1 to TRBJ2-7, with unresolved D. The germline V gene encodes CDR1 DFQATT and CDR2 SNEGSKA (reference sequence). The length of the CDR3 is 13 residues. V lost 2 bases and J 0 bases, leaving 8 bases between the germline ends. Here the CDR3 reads CSARLVSSYEQYF. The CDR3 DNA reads TGCAGTGCTAGATTGGTGAGCTCCTACGAGCAGTACTTC.

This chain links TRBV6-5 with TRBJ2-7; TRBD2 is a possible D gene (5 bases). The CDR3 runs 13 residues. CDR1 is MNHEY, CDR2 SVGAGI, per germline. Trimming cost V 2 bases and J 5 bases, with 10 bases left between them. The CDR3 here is CASSYVSGDEQYF. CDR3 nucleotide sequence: TGTGCCAGCAGTTACGTATCCGGGGACGAGCAGTACTTC.

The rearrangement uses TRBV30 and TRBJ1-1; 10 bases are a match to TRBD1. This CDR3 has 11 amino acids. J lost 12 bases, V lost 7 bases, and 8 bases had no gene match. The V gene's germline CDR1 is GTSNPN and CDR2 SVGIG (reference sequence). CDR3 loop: CALTGGRGTFF. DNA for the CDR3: TGTGCCTTGACAGGGGGCCGCGGGACTTTCTTT.

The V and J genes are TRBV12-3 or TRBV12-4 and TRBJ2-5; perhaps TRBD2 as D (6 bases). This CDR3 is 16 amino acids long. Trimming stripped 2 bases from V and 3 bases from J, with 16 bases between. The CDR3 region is CASSLKISGLKETQYF. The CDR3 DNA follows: TGTGCCAGCAGTTTAAAAATTAGCGGCCTTAAAGAGACCCAGTACTTC.